This T cell receptor beta chain was captured in a study of cytomegalovirus exposure and HLA in healthy donors. Clones were read by immunoSEQ multiplex PCR, and TCRdb kept only the in-frame ones, dropping some. The table has around 300,000 clones, 88% seen once. In regard to this clone: Its specificity is unknown.

This CDR3 is 14 amino acids long. Germline V gives CDR1 KGHSH, CDR2 LQKENI. V gave up 8 bases and J gave up 1 base, with 14 bases separating them. Study observations and caveats: Rarity characterized most TCR sequences, yet some public TCRs appeared in many donors.

The sequence came from a woman under 30 in good health and CMV-seronegative. This chain links TRBV18 with TRBJ1-1; D is unresolved. Sequenced material: PBMCs. CDR3 nucleotide sequence: TGTGCCAGCCGCACCGGGTTAACGAACACTGAAGCTTTCTTT. Amino acid sequence: CASRTGLTNTEAFF.